This note documents a single T cell receptor beta chain sequence. Its cognate antigen is unknown. This entry belongs to a study of cytomegalovirus exposure and HLA in healthy donors. The study, taken as a whole, reports: As immune exposure information, only CMV serostatus was available. Accurate prediction of most subjects' HLA-A and HLA-B alleles from TCR beta sequences was reported.

This cohort consisted of healthy bone marrow donors. Germline CDR1 SEHNR, CDR2 FQNEAQ (reference sequence). The CDR3 consists of 15 residues. V lost 5 bases and J lost 2; bases outside the gene matches: 5. Primers included in the PCR were 60 Vbeta and 13 Jbeta primers. Libraries were prepared by immunoSEQ multiplex PCR; TCRdb keeps only in-frame clonotypes and omits some of them. The sample shows roughly 170,000 clones, roughly 80% of them seen only once. V usage is TRBV7-9 and J usage is TRBJ2-7, with 11 nucleotides matching TRBD2. The sequencing input was PBMCs. This receptor was taken from a man under 40 in good health and CMV-seropositive. This CDR3 reads CASSRGLAETYEQYF. Here the CDR3 DNA reads TGTGCCAGCAGCCGGGGACTAGCGGAAACCTACGAGCAGTACTTC. Complete variable domain (other parts from reference TRBV7-9 and TRBJ2-7): DTGVSQNPRHKITKRGQNVTFRCDPISEHNRLYWYRQTLGQGPEFLTYFQNEAQLEKSRLLSDRFSAERPKGSFSTLEIQRTEQGDSAMYLCASSRGLAETYEQYFGPGTRLTVT.